This T cell receptor (beta chain) was sequenced in a study of cytotoxic CD8 clonotypes in ibrutinib-treated CLL. This clone was observed a handful of times. The CDR3 is made up of 14 amino acids. CDR1 MNHEY and CDR2 SMNVEV come from the germline V gene (reference sequence). With 5 bases clipped from V and 7 bases from J, the junction kept 8 bases outside the gene matches. TCRdb's table, derived via immunoSEQ multiplex PCR, lists solely in-frame clones and lacks some. The sample has roughly 330,000 clones; over 55% are singletons. This chain connects TRBV27 to TRBJ1-5, with TRBD1 matching over 7 bases. Sequenced here: PBMCs, sampled after 36 months of ibrutinib treatment. The TCR originated in a human donor with chronic lymphocytic leukemia. This chain's CDR3 is CASSPRQGGQPQHF. Written as DNA, the CDR3 is TGTGCCAGCAGTCCGAGGCAGGGGGGCCAGCCCCAGCATTTT.